What follows is one TCR beta chain and its context. Its specificity is unknown. The record originates from a study of long-term antiretroviral therapy in people with HIV. Regarding the study as a whole: Diversity remained lower than transplant donor controls, even though it increased after ART.

Germline V gene lookup returns CDR1 SNHLY and CDR2 FYNNEI. V was clipped by 5 bases and J by 0 bases, with 14 bases between them. The CDR3 consists of 15 residues. Version v3.0 of the immunoSEQ assay ran at survey level. Method: immunoSEQ multiplex PCR; TCRdb's copy keeps in-frame clones and lacks some. The sample includes tens of thousands of clones, over 70% seen only once; the top ten take less than 6%. Sequencing was performed on unsorted PBMCs, taken 0.3 years after starting antiretroviral therapy. The receptor comes from a man aged 50 or older with HIV. The rearrangement uses TRBV2 and TRBJ2-7; D possibly corresponds to TRBD2 (6 bases). In DNA, the CDR3 is TGTGCCAGCAGTTCAGTAGCGGTAAGCTCCTACGAGCAGTACTTC. Amino acids: CASSSVAVSSYEQYF.